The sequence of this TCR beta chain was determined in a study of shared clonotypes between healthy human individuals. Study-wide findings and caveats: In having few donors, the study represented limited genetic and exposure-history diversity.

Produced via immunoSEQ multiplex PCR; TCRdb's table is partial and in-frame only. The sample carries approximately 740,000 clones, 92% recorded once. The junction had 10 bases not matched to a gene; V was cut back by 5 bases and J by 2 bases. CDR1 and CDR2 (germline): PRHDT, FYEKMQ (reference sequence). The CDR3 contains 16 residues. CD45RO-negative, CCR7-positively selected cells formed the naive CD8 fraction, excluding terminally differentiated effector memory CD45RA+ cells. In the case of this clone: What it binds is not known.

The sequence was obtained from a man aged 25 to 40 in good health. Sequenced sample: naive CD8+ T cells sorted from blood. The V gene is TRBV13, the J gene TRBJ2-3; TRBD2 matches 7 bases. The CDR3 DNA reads TGTGCCAGCAGCCAACGCCGGGACTACAACACAGATACGCAGTATTTT. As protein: CASSQRRDYNTDTQYF.